These 9 T cell receptor beta chains originate from one sample sequenced in a study of T-cell reconstitution after alpha-beta-depleted transplantation in children. Preparing the TCRbeta library involved the use of unique molecular identifiers. One entry per CDR3 protein, called by TCRdb with MiXCR from the PCR reads. The profile shows 300,000 to 400,000 distinct CDR3 sequences, roughly 15% of them singletons. Specimen: PBMCs, mostly from graft donor cells, collected 360 days after TCRalphabeta/CD19-depleted stem cell transplant. These receptors originate from a male patient aged 2 to 9 who had a stem cell transplant for acute lymphoblastic leukemia, so the T cells may come from the graft donor.

This clonotype was counted at least ten times. This rearrangement joins TRBV20-1 to TRBJ2-1; no firm D call. V was cut by 5 bases and J by 8 bases, with 7 bases left in between. The CDR3 runs to 10 residues. Germline values: CDR1 DFQATT, CDR2 SNEGSKA (reference sequence). The CDR3 loop reads CSALRDEQFF. DNA of the CDR3: TGCAGTGCTCTCCGGGATGAGCAGTTCTTC.

As concerns this clonotype: An end of the junction does not agree with germline; a read error may underlie this. The chain couples TRBV20-1 to TRBJ2-4; D perhaps matches TRBD2 (5 bases). The CDR3 runs 14 residues. CDR1 and CDR2 from the germline V gene are DFQATT and SNEGSKA (reference sequence). Written as DNA, the CDR3 is TGCAGTACTAGAGACCCCATCGTCGAAAACATTCAGTACTTC. This codes for CSTRDPIVENIQYF.

The chain uses TRBV7-9 and TRBJ2-5; 9 positions agree with TRBD1. CDR3 length: 16 residues. The germline gives CDR1 SEHNR, CDR2 FQNEAQ (reference sequence). Trimming at V came to 5 bases and at J to 4 bases, leaving 11 bases not matched to a gene. For the CDR3, the DNA is TGTGCCAGCAGCCCCACCGGGACAGGGCGCAGAGAGACCCAGTACTTC. It specifies CASSPTGTGRRETQYF.

This clonotype was counted a few times. This chain joins TRBV12-3 or TRBV12-4 and TRBJ2-5; perhaps TRBD2 as D (5 bases). This CDR3 comprises 14 residues. Trimming pared 1 base from V and 5 bases from J, leaving 11 bases between. The CDR3: CASSLDARAETQYF. The CDR3 region has the DNA TGTGCCAGCAGTTTAGACGCGAGGGCGGAGACCCAGTACTTC.

The chain couples TRBV28 to TRBJ1-2, with D possibly matching TRBD1 (5 bases). The CDR3 has 13 amino acids. CDR1 MDHEN and CDR2 SYDVKM come from the germline V gene. V was cut by 5 bases and J by 14 bases, with 21 bases left in between. The CDR3 reads CASSAEPGRAGTF. The CDR3, as DNA: TGTGCCAGCAGTGCTGAGCCGGGCCGAGCAGGGACCTTC.

This clonotype was recorded a few times. This rearrangement joins TRBV4-3 to TRBJ2-1; tentative D call: TRBD1 (6 bases). Trimming stripped 3 bases from V and 4 bases from J, with 10 bases between. Per germline, CDR1 LGHNA and CDR2 YSLEER. The CDR3 covers 14 residues. The CDR3: CASSHRDTYNEQFF. CDR3 nucleotide sequence: TGCGCCAGCAGCCACCGGGACACATACAATGAGCAGTTCTTC.

There are a few counts of this clonotype. The J gene is TRBJ2-2, the V gene TRBV11-3; D unresolved. V shed 3 bases and J shed 3 bases, with 5 bases lying between them. CDR3 length: 13 residues. The germline V gene has CDR1 SGHNT and CDR2 YENEEA. CDR3 DNA sequence: TGTGCCAGCAGCTTCGATTACACCGGGGAGCTGTTTTTT. Protein product: CASSFDYTGELFF. Looking up the rest from reference TRBV11-3 and TRBJ2-2 gives the full variable domain: EAGVVQSPRYKIIEKKQPVAFWCNPISGHNTLYWYLQNLGQGPELLIRYENEEAVDDSQLPKDRFSAERLKGVDSTLKIQPAELGDSAVYLCASSFDYTGELFFGEGSRLTVL.

This clonotype was seen only a few times. The chain has TRBV12-3 or TRBV12-4 and TRBJ1-6; D is uncertain. Trimming took 2 bases from V and 0 from J, leaving 11 bases between them. This CDR3 is 17 amino acids long. DNA for the CDR3: TGTGCCAGCAGTTTAAGTAGACCCAGCTCCTATAATTCACCCCTCCACTTT. Translation: CASSLSRPSSYNSPLHF.

This clonotype was seen only a few times. This chain links TRBV7-2 with TRBJ1-1; no clear D. CDR1 is SGHTA and CDR2 is FQGNSA in the germline V gene. Trimming removed 2 bases from V and 1 base from J, with 5 bases in between. There are 13 residues in the CDR3. The CDR3 spells CASSLTPNTEAFF. The CDR3 region has the DNA TGTGCCAGCAGCTTAACCCCGAACACTGAAGCTTTCTTT.